Listed below are T cell receptor beta chains from one sample, sequenced in a study of PD-L1 blockade in urothelial cancer. Clones were read by immunoSEQ multiplex PCR, and TCRdb kept only the in-frame ones, dropping some. The table lists more than 35,000 clones, roughly 86% of them singletons. Sample: PBMCs, taken around atezolizumab (anti-PD-L1) treatment. The receptors derive from a man in his 70s with urothelial cancer. Each CDR3 is given with its conserved first and last residue. Each record gives: V gene, J gene, D gene, clone size, CDR3 length, CDR3 DNA, CDR3 protein. A D gene is named only where the DNA matches it firmly. Clone size, where shown, is once, few, many, or a class for clones that have expanded.

>TRBV7-9|TRBJ2-1|NA|NA|12
TGTGCCAGCAGCTTTGGCAGGGTGGTGGAGTTCTTC
CASSFGRVVEFF
>TRBV5-1|TRBJ1-2|TRBD1|once|15
TGCGCCAGCAGCTTGGACCGGGACAGTAACTATGGCTACACCTTC
CASSLDRDSNYGYTF
>TRBV5-1|TRBJ2-2|NA|NA|15
TGCGCCAGCAGCTTGGCGATAGCCGACACCGGGGAGCTGTTTTTT
CASSLAIADTGELFF
>TRBV5-4|TRBJ1-4|TRBD1|NA|11
TGTGCCAGCAGCCAGGGGGGCCCCCTGTTTTTT
CASSQGGPLFF
>TRBV2|TRBJ2-5|TRBD1|NA|14
TGTGCCAGCAGTCGGGACAGGGGGCGAGAGACCCAGTACTTC
CASSRDRGRETQYF
>TRBV30|TRBJ2-2|NA|once|12
TGTGCCTGGAAAGCCCCGACCGGGGAGCTGTTTTTT
CAWKAPTGELFF
>TRBV2|TRBJ1-5|NA|NA|14
TGTGCCAGCCGTCATGGGGGGGCTGGTCAGCCCCAGCATTTT
CASRHGGAGQPQHF
>TRBV11-2|TRBJ2-7|TRBD1|NA|16
TGTGCCAGCAGCGTAGGTACAGGGGGTAACTTTTACGAGCAGTACTTC
CASSVGTGGNFYEQYF
>TRBV7-6|TRBJ2-7|NA|NA|16
TGTGCCAGCAGCTCCGATAGGGGGGGTCCTACGTACGAGCAGTACTTC
CASSSDRGGPTYEQYF
>TRBV27|TRBJ1-3|NA|few|13
TGTGCCAGCCAGGGACACTCTGGAAACACCATATATTTT
CASQGHSGNTIYF
>TRBV4-3|TRBJ1-2|TRBD1|once|17
TGCGCCAGCAGCCAAGATAGAGGGACAGATATTAACTATGGCTACACCTTC
CASSQDRGTDINYGYTF
>TRBV5-1|TRBJ2-7|TRBD1|few|12
TGCGCCAGCAGCTTACAGGGGCGGGAGCAGTACTTC
CASSLQGREQYF
>TRBV6-1|TRBJ1-5|TRBD1|NA|15
TGTGCCAGCAGTGAAGAGGACAGGGGGTACCAGCCCCAGCATTTT
CASSEEDRGYQPQHF
>TRBV4-1|TRBJ2-3|NA|NA|18
TGCGCCAGCAGCCAAGGAGGGTGGGGGGAAACCCCCACAGATACGCAGTATTTT
CASSQGGWGETPTDTQYF
>TRBV9|TRBJ1-6|TRBD1|NA|15
TGTGCCAGCAGCCGGGGGGGGGACAGATATTCACCCCTCCACTTT
CASSRGGDRYSPLHF
>TRBV5-1|TRBJ1-4|TRBD1|NA|15
TGCGCCAGCAGATTCGGACAGGCCCGGGATGAAAAACTGTTTTTT
CASRFGQARDEKLFF